This TCR beta chain was identified during a study of blood T cell repertoires in COVID-19. Study-wide background: Sample material is recorded as cDNA or gDNA derived from T cells, B-cell-depleted T cells, or PBMCs.

Participants' own reports of clinical history determined their cohort assignment. The CDR3 is made up of 14 amino acids. The germline CDR1 and CDR2 sequences are MNHEY and SMNVEV (reference sequence). Trimming cost V 4 bases and J 1 base, with 7 bases left between them. As handled by the study authors: Estimated nucleated cell counts came from reference gene primer amplification. Produced via immunoSEQ multiplex PCR; TCRdb's table is partial and in-frame only. The V and J calls and clone size come from that table; D and trimming were worked out from the DNA. Among fewer than 500,000 clones listed, roughly nine tenths were seen once.

The rearrangement joins TRBV27 to TRBJ2-2; tentative D call: TRBD1 (5 bases). Sequencing was carried out using PBMCs or T cells enriched from blood (not recorded which). The sequence was obtained from a woman younger than 35 with acute COVID-19. DNA for the CDR3: TGTGCCAGCAGTTGGGGCCAGAACACCGGGGAGCTGTTTTTT. This codes for CASSWGQNTGELFF.